The sequence of this T cell receptor (beta chain) was determined in a study of T-cell reconstitution after alpha-beta-depleted transplantation in children. Study results and caveats: Recipient T cells and thymic progenitors that survived were the source of the high TCRbeta diversity seen at day 60 in some patients. Several hundred expanded graft clones reportedly gave rise to the alpha-beta T cells present about two months after transplant. T-cell numbers and diversity one year post-transplant derived largely from freshly generated T cells.

The V gene lost 0 bases and the J gene lost 0 bases, with 11 bases spanning the gap. Germline V gene sequence: CDR1 SQVTM, CDR2 ANQGSEA. The CDR3 has 15 amino acids. Researchers prepared the TCRbeta library using unique molecular identifiers, the study reports. TCRdb recomputed calls from the PCR reads with MiXCR, one row per CDR3 protein. The sample records over 450,000 distinct CDR3 sequences, about 10% being singletons. The sample holds many counts of this clonotype. Its antigen is not known. The material was PBMCs, obtained before TCRalphabeta/CD19-depleted stem cell transplant. The chain has TRBV29-1 and TRBJ1-2; the D gene is possibly TRBD1 (6 bases). The origin of this receptor is a child aged 2 to 10 with inherited bone marrow failure, due to receive a stem cell transplant. The CDR3 coding sequence is TGCAGCGTTGAAGAGGGGGCATCTTCTAACTATGGCTACACCTTC. Protein: CSVEEGASSNYGYTF.